A selection of T cell receptor beta chains follows, all from one sample in a study of blood T cell repertoires in COVID-19. Measured with immunoSEQ multiplex PCR; TCRdb has only the in-frame clones, and not every one. The sample consists of approximately 210,000 clones, around 81% of them appearing once. The specimen sequenced was PBMCs or T cells enriched from blood (not recorded which). These receptors were obtained from a woman between 45 and 65 years old with acute COVID-19. Both conserved end residues are part of each CDR3. D genes are given only for firm matches. A row's size may be missing; if present it is once, few, many or a size class.

D gene: .; J gene: TRBJ2-5; V gene: TRBV10-3; clone size: .; CDR3 DNA: TGTGCCATCAGTGAGTCCGGGGAGACCCAGTACTTC; CDR3 protein: CAISESGETQYF
D gene: TRBD1; J gene: TRBJ1-1; V gene: TRBV3-1/TRBV3-2; clone size: .; CDR3 DNA: TGTGCCAGCAGCGGACAGGGGCAAGGGACTGAAGCTTTCTTT; CDR3 protein: CASSGQGQGTEAFF
D gene: TRBD2; J gene: TRBJ2-5; V gene: TRBV9; clone size: .; CDR3 DNA: TGTGCCAGCAGCGCATGGGACTACTCCCAGGAGACCCAGTACTTC; CDR3 protein: CASSAWDYSQETQYF
D gene: .; J gene: TRBJ1-5; V gene: TRBV6-5; clone size: .; CDR3 DNA: TGTGCCAGCAGTTCCATGGAAAACGGAGTCAATCAGCCCCAGCATTTT; CDR3 protein: CASSSMENGVNQPQHF
D gene: TRBD2; J gene: TRBJ2-3; V gene: TRBV30; clone size: .; CDR3 DNA: TGTGCCTGGAGTGTGGGACTAGCGGGAGGGCCCACAGATACGCAGTATTTT; CDR3 protein: CAWSVGLAGGPTDTQYF
D gene: .; J gene: TRBJ1-2; V gene: TRBV9; clone size: .; CDR3 DNA: TGTGCCAGCAGCGCCCCCGGGGGGCTGGACTATGGCTACACCTTC; CDR3 protein: CASSAPGGLDYGYTF
D gene: .; J gene: TRBJ1-2; V gene: TRBV27; clone size: .; CDR3 DNA: TGTGCCAGCAGTTTAACGAGAGGGCACGGCTACACCTTC; CDR3 protein: CASSLTRGHGYTF
D gene: TRBD2; J gene: TRBJ2-7; V gene: TRBV7-2; clone size: .; CDR3 DNA: TGTGCCAGCAGCTTAGTCAGCACTAGCGGGGGGGCTAACGAGCAGTACTTC; CDR3 protein: CASSLVSTSGGANEQYF
D gene: TRBD1; J gene: TRBJ1-5; V gene: TRBV7-2; clone size: .; CDR3 DNA: TGTGCCAGCAGCAGACAGGGCCCCAATCAGCCCCAGCATTTT; CDR3 protein: CASSRQGPNQPQHF
D gene: TRBD1; J gene: TRBJ2-7; V gene: TRBV28; clone size: .; CDR3 DNA: TGTGCCAGCAGAGGGACAGGGGCACTGGAGCAGTACTTC; CDR3 protein: CASRGTGALEQYF
D gene: .; J gene: TRBJ2-7; V gene: TRBV7-2; clone size: .; CDR3 DNA: TGTGCCAGCAGCTTAGAGAGCTCCTACGAGCAGTACTTC; CDR3 protein: CASSLESSYEQYF
D gene: TRBD2; J gene: TRBJ2-7; V gene: TRBV28; clone size: once; CDR3 DNA: TGTGCCAGCAGTTCGGGACTAGCGGGAGTTTTCTACGAGCAGTACTTC; CDR3 protein: CASSSGLAGVFYEQYF
D gene: .; J gene: TRBJ2-2; V gene: TRBV29-1; clone size: .; CDR3 DNA: TGCAGCGTGGGGGCAGTGACGAACACCGGGGAGCTGTTTTTT; CDR3 protein: CSVGAVTNTGELFF
D gene: .; J gene: TRBJ1-2; V gene: TRBV28; clone size: .; CDR3 DNA: TGTGCCAGCAGTTTGGGCCAGGGGCAGTTCTATGGCTACACCTTC; CDR3 protein: CASSLGQGQFYGYTF
D gene: TRBD1; J gene: TRBJ1-5; V gene: TRBV7-2; clone size: .; CDR3 DNA: TGTGCCAGCAGCACCAACAGGGGTCAGCCCCAGCATTTT; CDR3 protein: CASSTNRGQPQHF
D gene: TRBD1; J gene: TRBJ2-2; V gene: TRBV20-1; clone size: .; CDR3 DNA: TGCAGTGCTAGTGGTCCCGGGGGACAGGGTTTCGGGGCAGGAACCGGGGAGCTGTTTTTT; CDR3 protein: CSASGPGGQGFGAGTGELFF
D gene: .; J gene: TRBJ1-1; V gene: TRBV28; clone size: .; CDR3 DNA: TGTGCCAGCAGGAACCAACAGAAGCCTGAAGCTTTCTTT; CDR3 protein: CASRNQQKPEAFF
D gene: TRBD2; J gene: TRBJ2-5; V gene: TRBV6-5; clone size: .; CDR3 DNA: TGTGCCAGCAGCGATCTAGCGGGAGTGGAGACCCAGTACTTC; CDR3 protein: CASSDLAGVETQYF
D gene: TRBD2; J gene: TRBJ2-1; V gene: TRBV4-1; clone size: few; CDR3 DNA: TGCGCCAGCAGCCCTAGCGGGGGGGCCACCAATGAGCAGTTCTTC; CDR3 protein: CASSPSGGATNEQFF
D gene: TRBD1; J gene: TRBJ1-6; V gene: TRBV30; clone size: .; CDR3 DNA: TGTGCCTGGACGGGACAGTTGAATTCACCCCTCCACTTT; CDR3 protein: CAWTGQLNSPLHF
D gene: .; J gene: TRBJ1-2; V gene: TRBV19; clone size: .; CDR3 DNA: TGTGCCAGTAGTTGGGACAAGACAGGCCCGCTTACTAAATCCCTAGTAGTAGAAAACTATGGCTACACCTTC; CDR3 protein: CASSWDKTGPLTKSLVVENYGYTF
D gene: .; J gene: TRBJ2-1; V gene: TRBV3-1/TRBV3-2; clone size: medium-sized; CDR3 DNA: TGTGCCAGCAGCCAAGATCATGCGGGAAATGAGCAGTTCTTC; CDR3 protein: CASSQDHAGNEQFF
D gene: TRBD2; J gene: TRBJ2-7; V gene: TRBV30; clone size: .; CDR3 DNA: TGTGCCTGGAGCGAACTAGCGGGAAGATACGAGCAGTACTTC; CDR3 protein: CAWSELAGRYEQYF
D gene: .; J gene: TRBJ1-1; V gene: TRBV28; clone size: few; CDR3 DNA: TGTGCCAGCAGATTCGCCGGTCACTGGAACACTGAAGCTTTCTTT; CDR3 protein: CASRFAGHWNTEAFF
D gene: .; J gene: TRBJ1-5; V gene: TRBV6-1; clone size: .; CDR3 DNA: TGTGCCAGCAGTGAAATCCGGACCAGAGGGATAGGGCCCCAGCATTTT; CDR3 protein: CASSEIRTRGIGPQHF
D gene: .; J gene: TRBJ1-1; V gene: TRBV13; clone size: .; CDR3 DNA: TGTGCCAGCAGCGAACCAAATAAGGGGATGAACACTGAAGCTTTCTTT; CDR3 protein: CASSEPNKGMNTEAFF
D gene: .; J gene: TRBJ1-2; V gene: TRBV6-5; clone size: .; CDR3 DNA: TGTGCCAGCAGGCCAAGGGGGATCGTTTATGGCTACACCTTC; CDR3 protein: CASRPRGIVYGYTF
D gene: .; J gene: TRBJ2-3; V gene: TRBV7-7; clone size: once; CDR3 DNA: TGTGCTAGCAGCGCCGGTTACGCAGATACGCAGTATTTT; CDR3 protein: CASSAGYADTQYF
D gene: .; J gene: TRBJ1-2; V gene: TRBV7-8; clone size: .; CDR3 DNA: TGTGCCAGCAGCCCCCAGACAGCCTCCTATGGCTACACCTTC; CDR3 protein: CASSPQTASYGYTF
D gene: .; J gene: TRBJ1-2; V gene: TRBV5-6; clone size: .; CDR3 DNA: TGTGCCAGCACCCCTAGGGGGGGCGAGTCTGGCTACACCTTC; CDR3 protein: CASTPRGGESGYTF
D gene: TRBD1; J gene: TRBJ1-2; V gene: TRBV28; clone size: once; CDR3 DNA: TGTGCCAGCAGTCCCCCCCCGGGACAGGGAATCTATGGCTACACCTTC; CDR3 protein: CASSPPPGQGIYGYTF
D gene: TRBD1; J gene: TRBJ1-1; V gene: TRBV7-2; clone size: .; CDR3 DNA: TGTGCCAGCAGCTTAAGGGGGCTGAACACTGAAGCTTTCTTT; CDR3 protein: CASSLRGLNTEAFF
D gene: TRBD2; J gene: TRBJ2-3; V gene: TRBV7-9; clone size: .; CDR3 DNA: TGTGCCAGCAGCCGAAGGACTAGCGGCGACACAGATACGCAGTATTTT; CDR3 protein: CASSRRTSGDTDTQYF